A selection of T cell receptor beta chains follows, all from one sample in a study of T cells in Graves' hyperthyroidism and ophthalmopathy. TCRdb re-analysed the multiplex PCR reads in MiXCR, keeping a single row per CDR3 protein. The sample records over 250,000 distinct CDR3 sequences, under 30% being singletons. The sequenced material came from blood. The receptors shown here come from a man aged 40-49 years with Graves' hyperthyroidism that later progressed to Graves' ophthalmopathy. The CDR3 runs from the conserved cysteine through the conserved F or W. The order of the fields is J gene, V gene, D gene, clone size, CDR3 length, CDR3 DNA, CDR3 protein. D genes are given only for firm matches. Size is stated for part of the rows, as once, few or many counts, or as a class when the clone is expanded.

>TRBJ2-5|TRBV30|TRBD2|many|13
TGTGCCTGGAGTTGGCTAGCGGGAGAGACCCAGTACTTC
CAWSWLAGETQYF
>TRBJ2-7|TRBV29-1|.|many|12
TGCAGCGTCAGGGACAACTCCTACGAGCAGTACTTC
CSVRDNSYEQYF
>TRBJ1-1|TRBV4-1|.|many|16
TGCGCCAGCAGCCCCTGGGGTCGGGGTAAGAACACTGAAGCTTTCTTT
CASSPWGRGKNTEAFF
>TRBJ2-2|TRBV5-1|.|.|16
TGCGCCAGCAGCCGCTACGCCGGGACCGACACCGGGGAGCTGTTTTTT
CASSRYAGTDTGELFF
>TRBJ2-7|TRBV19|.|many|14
TGTGCCAGTAGCCTAACAGGAGTGTTCTACGAGCAGTACTTC
CASSLTGVFYEQYF
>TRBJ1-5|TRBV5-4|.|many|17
TGTGCCAGCAGCTTGGGGCCGATGCAGTTTAGCAATCAGCCCCAGCATTTT
CASSLGPMQFSNQPQHF
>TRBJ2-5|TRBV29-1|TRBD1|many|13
TGCAGCGCCAATCGGGACAGCCAAGAGACCCAGTACTTC
CSANRDSQETQYF
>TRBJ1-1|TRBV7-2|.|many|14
TGTGCCAGCAGCGAGGGACTGTTAAACACTGAAGCTTTCTTT
CASSEGLLNTEAFF
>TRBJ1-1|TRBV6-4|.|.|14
TGTGCCAGCAGTGACTCGAGTCGGGGGACTGAAGCTTTCTTT
CASSDSSRGTEAFF
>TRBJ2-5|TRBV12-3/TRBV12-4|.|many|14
TGTGCCAGCAGTCCAACAGGGCAGGGTGAGACCCAGTACTTC
CASSPTGQGETQYF
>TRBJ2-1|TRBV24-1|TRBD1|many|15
TGTGCCACCAGTGATTTGCAGGGGGCAAACAATGAGCAGTTCTTC
CATSDLQGANNEQFF
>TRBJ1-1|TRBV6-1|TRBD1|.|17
TGTGCCAGCAGAAGGTGGGCAGGGGGACATGGAGGCACTGAAGCTTTCTTT
CASRRWAGGHGGTEAFF
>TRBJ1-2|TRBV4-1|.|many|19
TGCGCCAGCAGCCAGCCGGGGGTAACCCTTCTATCGGAGAACTATGGCTACACCTTC
CASSQPGVTLLSENYGYTF
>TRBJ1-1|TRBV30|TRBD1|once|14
TGTGCCTGGAGTTGGGGACAGGGGGCCTCTGAAGCTTTCTTT
CAWSWGQGASEAFF
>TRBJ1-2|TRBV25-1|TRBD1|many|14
TGTGCCAGCAGTTCAGAGGACAGGGAGAATGGCTACACCTTC
CASSSEDRENGYTF
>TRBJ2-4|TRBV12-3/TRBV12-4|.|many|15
TGTGCCAGCAGTTTCTTCGATGGAGGAAAAAACATTCAGTACTTC
CASSFFDGGKNIQYF
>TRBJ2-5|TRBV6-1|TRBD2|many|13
TGTGCCAGCAGTAGAGCGGGAGAAGAGACCCAGTACTTC
CASSRAGEETQYF
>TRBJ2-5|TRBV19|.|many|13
TGTGCCAGTACTCCTCCCGGGATGGAGACCCAGTACTTC
CASTPPGMETQYF
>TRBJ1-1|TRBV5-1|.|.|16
TGCGCCAGCAGCTTGAGAATGGGAGTGGAGTCTGGGAAAGCTTTCTTT
CASSLRMGVESGKAFF
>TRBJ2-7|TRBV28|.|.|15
TGTGCCAGCAGTTCCCTCGGGGCAGTTCGGGACGAGCAGTACTTC
CASSSLGAVRDEQYF
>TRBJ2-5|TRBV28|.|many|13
TGTGCCAGCACCCCAAGGGTGGGGGAGACCCAGTACTTC
CASTPRVGETQYF
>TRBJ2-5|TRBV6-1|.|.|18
TGTGCCAGCACCACTGCAATCGGGACTTCGGGGCCTGAAGAGACCCAGTACTTC
CASTTAIGTSGPEETQYF
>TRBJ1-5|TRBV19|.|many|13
.
CASTSGPPGPQHF
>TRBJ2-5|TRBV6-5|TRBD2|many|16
TGTGCCAGCAGTTACTATCCCAGCGGGGCAAAAGAGACCCAGTACTTC
CASSYYPSGAKETQYF
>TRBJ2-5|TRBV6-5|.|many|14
TGTGCCAGCAGCCACCGGGACGGCCAAGAGACCCAGTACTTC
CASSHRDGQETQYF
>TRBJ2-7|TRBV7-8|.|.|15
TGTGCCAGCAGCATAGGGTCAGGGGGGTCCTACGAGCAGTACTTC
CASSIGSGGSYEQYF